This T cell receptor (beta chain) is drawn from a study of glioma-infiltrating T cells after dendritic cell vaccination. On the study more broadly: Patients received autologous tumor lysate-pulsed dendritic cell vaccination between about 2003 and 2013.

Per the germline V gene, CDR1 is KGHSH and CDR2 is LQKENI. V lost 6 bases and J 2 bases, leaving 16 bases between the germline ends. The CDR3 has 15 amino acids. PBMC were collected before vaccination, two weeks after the third vaccination, and at progression. The method was immunoSEQ multiplex PCR; TCRdb's version includes in-frame clones alone and lacks a portion of them. The data contain fewer than 45,000 clones, almost 85% of them singletons. This chain joins TRBV18 and TRBJ2-5, with D maybe TRBD2 (5 bases). The TCR sequence derives from a human donor with glioblastoma. The material sequenced was blood, taken before dendritic cell vaccination. CDR3 sequence reads: CASSPAPSGQETQYF. CDR3 bases: TGTGCCAGCTCCCCGGCCCCGAGCGGTCAAGAGACCCAGTACTTC.